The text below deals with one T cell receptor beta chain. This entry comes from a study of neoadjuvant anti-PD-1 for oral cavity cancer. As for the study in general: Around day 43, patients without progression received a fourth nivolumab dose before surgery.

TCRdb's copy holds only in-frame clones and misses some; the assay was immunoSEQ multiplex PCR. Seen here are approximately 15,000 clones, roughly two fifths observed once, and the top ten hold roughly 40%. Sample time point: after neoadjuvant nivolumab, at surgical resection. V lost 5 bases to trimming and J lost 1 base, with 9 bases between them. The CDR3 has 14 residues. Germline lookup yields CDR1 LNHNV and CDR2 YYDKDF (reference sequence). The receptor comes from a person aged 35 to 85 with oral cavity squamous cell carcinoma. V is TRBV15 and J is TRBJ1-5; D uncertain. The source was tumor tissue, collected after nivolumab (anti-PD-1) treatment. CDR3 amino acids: CATSDSKSNQPQHF. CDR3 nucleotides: TGTGCCACCAGCGACTCGAAAAGCAATCAGCCCCAGCATTTT.